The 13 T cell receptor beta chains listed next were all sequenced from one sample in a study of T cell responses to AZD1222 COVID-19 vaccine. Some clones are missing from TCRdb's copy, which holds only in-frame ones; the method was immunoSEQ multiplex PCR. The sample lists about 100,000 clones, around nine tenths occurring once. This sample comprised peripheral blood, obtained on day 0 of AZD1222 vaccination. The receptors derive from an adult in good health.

The CDR3 DNA reads as TGTGCCAGCAGAAGCATATCGGGGGAGCAGTACTTC. Translation gives CASRSISGEQYF. The chain carries TRBV12-3 or TRBV12-4 and TRBJ2-7, with D perhaps matching TRBD2 (5 bases). Between the trimmed V and J ends, which lost 6 bases and 7 bases, there was a span of 13 bases. The CDR3 covers 12 residues.

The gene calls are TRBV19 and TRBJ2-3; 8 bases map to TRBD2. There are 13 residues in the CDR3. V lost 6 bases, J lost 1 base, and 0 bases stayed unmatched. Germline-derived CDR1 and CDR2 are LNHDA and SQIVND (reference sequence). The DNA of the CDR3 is TGTGCCAGTAGACTAGCGGGCACAGATACGCAGTATTTT. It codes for CASRLAGTDTQYF.

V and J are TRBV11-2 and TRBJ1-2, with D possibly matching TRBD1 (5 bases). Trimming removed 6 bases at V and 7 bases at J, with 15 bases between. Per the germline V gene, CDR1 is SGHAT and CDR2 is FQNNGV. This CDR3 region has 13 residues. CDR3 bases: TGTGCCAGCAGGGACGGACCGGGGGGTGGCTACACCTTC. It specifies CASRDGPGGGYTF. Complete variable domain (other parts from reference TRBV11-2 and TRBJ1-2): EAGVAQSPRYKIIEKRQSVAFWCNPISGHATLYWYQQILGQGPKLLIQFQNNGVVDDSQLPKDRFSAERLKGVDSTLKIQPAKLEDSAVYLCASRDGPGGGYTFGSGTRLTVV.

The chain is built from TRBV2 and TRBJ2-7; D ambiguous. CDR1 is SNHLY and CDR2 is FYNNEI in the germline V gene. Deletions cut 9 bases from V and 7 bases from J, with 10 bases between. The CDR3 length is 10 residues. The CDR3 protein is CARNHGEQYF. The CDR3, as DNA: TGTGCCAGAAACCACGGGGAGCAGTACTTC.

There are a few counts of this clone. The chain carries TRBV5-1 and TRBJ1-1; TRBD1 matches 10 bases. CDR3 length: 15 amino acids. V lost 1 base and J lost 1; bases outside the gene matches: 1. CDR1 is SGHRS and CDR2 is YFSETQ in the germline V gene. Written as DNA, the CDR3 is TGCGCCAGCAGCTTGAGGACAGGGGGGAACACTGAAGCTTTCTTT. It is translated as CASSLRTGGNTEAFF.

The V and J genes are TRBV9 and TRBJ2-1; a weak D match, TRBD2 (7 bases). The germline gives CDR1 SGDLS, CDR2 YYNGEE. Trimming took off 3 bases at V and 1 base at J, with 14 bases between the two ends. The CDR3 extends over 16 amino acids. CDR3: CASSEGGQTSYNEQFF. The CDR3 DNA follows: TGTGCCAGCAGCGAGGGGGGGCAGACTTCCTACAATGAGCAGTTCTTC.

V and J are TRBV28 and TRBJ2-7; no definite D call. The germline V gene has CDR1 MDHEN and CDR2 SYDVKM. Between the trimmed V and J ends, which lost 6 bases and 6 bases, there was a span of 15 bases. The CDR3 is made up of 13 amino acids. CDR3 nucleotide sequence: TGTGCCAGCAGCCCCACCTCCCCGCCCGAGCAGTACTTC. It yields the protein CASSPTSPPEQYF.

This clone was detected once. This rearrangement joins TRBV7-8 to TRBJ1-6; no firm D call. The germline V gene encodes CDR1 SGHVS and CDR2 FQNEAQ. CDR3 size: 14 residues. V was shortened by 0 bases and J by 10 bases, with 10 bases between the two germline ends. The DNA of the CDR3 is TGTGCCAGCAGCTTAGCTAGGGAGAGGTCACCCCTCCACTTT. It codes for CASSLARERSPLHF. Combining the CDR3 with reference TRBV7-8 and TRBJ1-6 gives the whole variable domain GAGVSQSPRYKVAKRGQDVALRCDPISGHVSLFWYQQALGQGPEFLTYFQNEAQLDKSGLPSDRFFAERPEGSVSTLKIQRTQQEDSAVYLCASSLARERSPLHFGNGTRLTVT.

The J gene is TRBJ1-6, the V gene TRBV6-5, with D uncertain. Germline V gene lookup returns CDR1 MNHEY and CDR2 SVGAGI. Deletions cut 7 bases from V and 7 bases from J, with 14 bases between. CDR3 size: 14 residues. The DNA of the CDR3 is TGTGCCAGCATCCCCCGGGCGGGGAATTCACCCCTCCACTTT. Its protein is CASIPRAGNSPLHF.

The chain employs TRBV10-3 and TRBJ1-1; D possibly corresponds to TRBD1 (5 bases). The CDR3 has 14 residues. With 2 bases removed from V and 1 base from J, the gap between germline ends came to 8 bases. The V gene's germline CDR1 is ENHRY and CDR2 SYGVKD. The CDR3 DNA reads TGTGCCATCAGTGAGGAGGGGTGGAACACTGAAGCTTTCTTT. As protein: CAISEEGWNTEAFF.

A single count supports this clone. DNA of the CDR3: TGCAGTGCTTCCGCAGAGAGGCAGTACTTC. Its protein is CSASAERQYF. The V gene is TRBV20-1, the J gene TRBJ2-7; no definite D call. The CDR3 loop spans 10 amino acids. Germline V CDR1 and CDR2: DFQATT, SNEGSKA (reference sequence). Trimming cost V 5 bases and J 9 bases, with 11 bases left between them.

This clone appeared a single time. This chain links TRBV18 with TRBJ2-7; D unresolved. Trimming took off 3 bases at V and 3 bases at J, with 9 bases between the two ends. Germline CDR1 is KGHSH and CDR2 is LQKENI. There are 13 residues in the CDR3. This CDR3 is CASSPPQYYEQYF. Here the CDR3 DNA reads TGTGCCAGCTCACCGCCTCAGTACTACGAGCAGTACTTC.

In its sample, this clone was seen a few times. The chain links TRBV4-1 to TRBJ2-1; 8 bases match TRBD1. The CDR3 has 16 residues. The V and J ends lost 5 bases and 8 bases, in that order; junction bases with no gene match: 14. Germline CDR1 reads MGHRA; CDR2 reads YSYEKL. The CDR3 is CASSRSPGQVSDEQFF. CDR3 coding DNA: TGCGCCAGCAGCAGGTCCCCGGGACAGGTCAGCGATGAGCAGTTCTTC.